A selection of T cell receptor beta chains follows, all from one sample in a study of T cell responses to AZD1222 COVID-19 vaccine. TCRdb keeps only in-frame clones here, not all; method: immunoSEQ multiplex PCR. The sample consists of over 100,000 clones, approximately 90% of them appearing once. The specimen was peripheral blood, collected on day 0 of AZD1222 vaccination. Receptors were obtained from an adult in good health. CDR3s include the opening cysteine and the closing phenylalanine or tryptophan. D genes are given only for firm matches. For some rows the clone size is stated as once, few or many, or as a class when expanded; others skip it.

>TRBD1|TRBV9|14|TRBJ1-2|few
CASSPAQGRVGYTF
TGTGCCAGCAGCCCCGCACAGGGGAGGGTGGGCTACACCTTC
>TRBD2|TRBV6-2/TRBV6-3|15|TRBJ2-1|-
CASSPSRGGRNEQFF
TGTGCCAGCAGTCCCTCGCGGGGGGGCAGAAATGAGCAGTTCTTC
>-|TRBV7-8|15|TRBJ1-5|few
CASSVGDARNQPQHF
TGTGCCAGCAGCGTAGGAGACGCCCGCAATCAGCCCCAGCATTTT
>-|TRBV7-9|14|TRBJ2-7|once
CASSQGSLTYEQYF
TGTGCCAGCAGCCAGGGCTCCTTAACCTACGAGCAGTACTTC
>-|TRBV19|14|TRBJ1-2|-
CASRKGGDLTGYTF
TGTGCCAGCCGTAAGGGGGGGGACCTTACTGGCTACACCTTC
>-|TRBV6-2/TRBV6-3|13|TRBJ1-2|-
CASSYRGPGGYTF
TGTGCCAGCAGTTACCGGGGGCCCGGAGGCTACACCTTC
>-|TRBV29-1|14|TRBJ2-3|-
CSVEGTALTDTQYF
TGCAGCGTTGAAGGGACAGCCCTCACAGATACGCAGTATTTT
>-|TRBV27|12|TRBJ2-1|-
CASSSTNNEQFF
TGTGCCAGCAGTTCGACCAACAATGAGCAGTTCTTC
>-|TRBV28|12|TRBJ1-6|-
CASSLYGSPLHF
TGTGCCAGCAGTTTATATGGATCACCCCTCCACTTT
>-|TRBV6-2/TRBV6-3|14|TRBJ2-7|-
CASSHRVPPYEQYF
TGTGCCAGCAGTCACAGGGTTCCCCCCTACGAGCAGTACTTC
>-|TRBV3-1/TRBV3-2|13|TRBJ2-5|-
CASSQFLSETQYF
TGTGCCAGCAGCCAATTCTTATCGGAGACCCAGTACTTC
>TRBD1|TRBV6-1|13|TRBJ1-2|once
CASSEASGGGYTF
TGTGCCAGCAGTGAAGCGTCAGGGGGAGGCTACACCTTC
>-|TRBV5-5|15|TRBJ1-1|-
CASSLARMKRNEAFF
TGTGCCAGCAGCTTGGCCCGGATGAAAAGGAATGAAGCTTTCTTT
>TRBD2|TRBV18|15|TRBJ2-3|-
CASSPASGGTDTQYF
TGTGCCAGCTCACCGGCTAGCGGGGGCACAGATACGCAGTATTTT
>TRBD2|TRBV6-2/TRBV6-3|15|TRBJ2-3|-
CASSYLAGPTDTQYF
TGTGCCAGCAGTTACCTAGCGGGGCCCACAGATACGCAGTATTTT
>-|TRBV2|14|TRBJ1-2|-
CAVRVAANIYGYTF
TGTGCCGTCCGTGTGGCAGCGAATATCTATGGCTACACCTTC
>-|TRBV7-9|13|TRBJ1-1|few
CASSPQWGARAFF
TGTGCCAGCAGCCCTCAGTGGGGGGCAAGGGCTTTCTTT
>-|TRBV28|14|TRBJ1-1|-
CASISGGSNTEAFF
TGTGCCAGCATCTCCGGCGGGTCGAACACTGAAGCTTTCTTT
>TRBD1|TRBV6-5|14|TRBJ2-7|-
CASSTRDRAREQYF
TGTGCCAGCAGTACCCGGGACAGGGCCCGCGAGCAGTACTTC
>-|TRBV25-1|13|TRBJ2-1|-
CASRDGTYNEQFF
TGTGCCAGCAGAGACGGGACTTACAATGAGCAGTTCTTC
>-|TRBV7-9|11|TRBJ1-1|-
CASTIQGGAFF
TGTGCCAGCACCATACAGGGTGGAGCTTTCTTT
>-|TRBV27|14|TRBJ2-7|few
CASSPISARNEQYF
TGTGCCAGCAGTCCGATTTCCGCGAGGAACGAGCAGTACTTC
>-|TRBV6-2/TRBV6-3|14|TRBJ1-5|few
CASSYFRGGQPQHF
TGTGCCAGCAGTTACTTCCGGGGTGGACAGCCCCAGCATTTT
>TRBD1|TRBV7-3|16|TRBJ1-2|-
CASSFDRGQNPYGYTF
TGTGCCAGCAGCTTCGACAGGGGGCAAAACCCCTATGGCTACACCTTC
>-|TRBV20-1|12|TRBJ2-1|-
CSASSGRNEQFF
TGCAGTGCTAGTTCGGGCCGCAATGAGCAGTTCTTC
>-|TRBV30|18|TRBJ1-5|-
CAWSRTLPGTRGNQPQHF
TGTGCCTGGAGCCGGACGCTCCCCGGGACCCGAGGGAATCAGCCCCAGCATTTT
>-|TRBV2|15|TRBJ2-6|-
CASSAGGSGANVLTF
TGTGCCAGCAGCGCCGGGGGCTCTGGGGCCAACGTCCTGACTTTC
>-|TRBV28|13|TRBJ1-5|-
CASSRDSNQPQHF
TGTGCCAGCAGTCGGGACAGCAATCAGCCCCAGCATTTT
>TRBD1|TRBV28|14|TRBJ1-2|-
CASSGQGRTWGYTF
TGTGCCAGCAGTGGACAGGGGCGAACCTGGGGCTACACCTTC
>TRBD1|TRBV6-6|15|TRBJ2-7|once
CASNVRTGVVYEQYF
TGTGCCAGCAATGTACGGACAGGGGTTGTCTACGAGCAGTACTTC
>-|TRBV4-3|15|TRBJ1-4|-
CASSQDRGANEKLFF
TGCGCCAGCAGCCAAGATCGCGGAGCTAATGAAAAACTGTTTTTT
>-|TRBV28|14|TRBJ2-5|-
CASSLRLYQETQYF
TGTGCCAGCAGTTTACGCCTGTACCAAGAGACCCAGTACTTC
>-|TRBV11-2|11|TRBJ2-7|-
CASSSGYEQYF
TGTGCCAGCAGCTCGGGATACGAGCAGTACTTC
>TRBD1|TRBV5-1|16|TRBJ1-1|-
CASSHGDRGFDTEAFF
TGCGCCAGCAGCCATGGGGACAGGGGGTTCGACACTGAAGCTTTCTTT
>TRBD2|TRBV4-3|16|TRBJ2-1|few
CASSQRLAGDYNEQFF
TGCGCCAGCAGCCAAAGACTAGCAGGAGACTACAATGAGCAGTTCTTC
>-|TRBV4-1|17|TRBJ1-6|-
CASSQDFVQLHNSPLHF
TGCGCCAGCAGCCAAGATTTCGTACAGCTTCATAATTCACCCCTCCACTTT
>-|TRBV7-2|16|TRBJ1-5|-
CASSLVRGNSNQPQHF
TGTGCCAGCAGCTTAGTCCGCGGAAATAGCAATCAGCCCCAGCATTTT
>TRBD1|TRBV5-8|18|TRBJ2-7|-
CASSLAYAGTGVFSGQYF
TGTGCCAGCAGCTTGGCCTATGCCGGGACAGGGGTTTTTAGCGGGCAGTACTTC
>TRBD2|TRBV2|14|TRBJ2-5|-
CASTLLAGGETQYF
TGTGCCAGCACCCTACTAGCGGGGGGTGAGACCCAGTACTTC
>-|TRBV7-3|13|TRBJ2-5|-
CASSFSNQETQYF
TGTGCCAGCAGCTTCAGTAACCAAGAGACCCAGTACTTC
>-|TRBV14|14|TRBJ2-1|-
CASSQGGGGNEQFF
TGTGCCAGCAGCCAAGGAGGGGGGGGAAATGAGCAGTTCTTC
>-|TRBV19|14|TRBJ2-5|-
CASRGLALQETQYF
TGTGCCAGCCGAGGTCTAGCGCTCCAAGAGACCCAGTACTTC
>TRBD2|TRBV18|16|TRBJ2-3|-
CASSTRTSQLTDTQYF
TGTGCCAGCTCCACCCGGACTAGCCAACTCACAGATACGCAGTATTTT
>-|TRBV7-8|14|TRBJ2-1|-
CASSSETIHNEQFF
TGTGCCAGCAGCTCCGAGACGATCCACAATGAGCAGTTCTTC
>-|TRBV5-1|14|TRBJ1-1|-
CASSLADRSTEAFF
TGCGCCAGCAGCTTGGCAGACAGGAGCACTGAAGCTTTCTTT
>-|TRBV4-1|16|TRBJ1-4|-
CASSQPRDGTNEKLFF
TGCGCCAGCAGCCAGCCACGGGATGGGACTAATGAAAAACTGTTTTTT